This T cell receptor beta chain was recorded in a study of blood T cell repertoires in COVID-19. In the original workflow: How many nucleated cells were present was estimated from reference gene primer amplification. Generated by immunoSEQ multiplex PCR, the TCRdb table keeps only in-frame clones and is missing some. V, J and clone size are taken as reported in that table, and D and trimming were inferred from the DNA itself. The sample yields 300,000 to 400,000 clones, roughly 90% seen once. The germline gives CDR1 SGHAT, CDR2 FQNNGV. The CDR3 loop spans 15 amino acids. V shed 3 bases, J shed 3 bases, and the junction held 8 bases outside the gene matches. Seattle patient enrollment occurred during active infection, with longitudinal follow-up thereafter.

The receptor comes from a woman between 70 and 85 years old with COVID-19, enrolled during active disease. Sequencing was carried out using peripheral blood. The chain combines TRBV11-2 with TRBJ2-7; 7 nucleotides align to TRBD1. The CDR3 protein is CASSFLGTEFYEQYF. The CDR3 DNA is TGTGCCAGCAGCTTTCTTGGGACAGAATTCTACGAGCAGTACTTC.